This T cell receptor (beta chain) was captured by sequencing in a study of T cell repertoires in cytomegalovirus infection. TCRdb re-derived calls from the reads in MiXCR, one entry per CDR3 protein. The repertoire holds fewer than 700,000 distinct CDR3 sequences, with approximately 25% as singletons. The V gene lost 5 bases and the J gene lost 7 bases, with 8 bases spanning the gap. The CDR3 is made up of 11 amino acids. Germline CDR1 reads SEHNR; CDR2 reads FQNEAQ (reference sequence). The clonotype originates from a human donor in good health (CMV status not recorded). Some clones in this sample may be carry-over from other donors' samples. This rearrangement joins TRBV7-9 to TRBJ1-2; no clear D. Sequences were obtained from CD8+ T cells from PBMCs. This chain's CDR3 is CASSRNGGYTF. In nucleotides, the CDR3 is TGTGCCAGCAGCCGAAATGGTGGCTACACCTTC.